This entry describes one T cell receptor beta chain. The antigen remains unidentified. A J-beta primer mix and a sample-barcoded 5' primer were used in a second PCR of roughly 7 to 12 cycles. Each cDNA was tagged by a template-switch adaptor containing 12 random nucleotides. TCRdb processed the 5' RACE reads anew with MiXCR; each CDR3 protein has one entry. The sample holds around 900,000 distinct CDR3 sequences, 29% seen once. The CDR3 is 13 amino acids. Germline V gene sequence: CDR1 DFQATT, CDR2 SNEGSKA (reference sequence). Trimming took off 6 bases at V and 0 bases at J, with 10 bases between the two ends. The sample originates from a study of blood T cells in healthy people across ages. Points from the study as a whole: Because donor CMV status was unknown, expanded clonotype changes were possibly confounded.

Sequencing was carried out using blood. This clonotype was sampled from a woman aged 80 or over in good health. The V call is TRBV20-1, the J call TRBJ2-3; the D is unclear. The CDR3 reads CSAVTVSTDTQYF. The CDR3 coding sequence is TGCAGTGCCGTCACCGTTAGCACAGATACGCAGTATTTT.